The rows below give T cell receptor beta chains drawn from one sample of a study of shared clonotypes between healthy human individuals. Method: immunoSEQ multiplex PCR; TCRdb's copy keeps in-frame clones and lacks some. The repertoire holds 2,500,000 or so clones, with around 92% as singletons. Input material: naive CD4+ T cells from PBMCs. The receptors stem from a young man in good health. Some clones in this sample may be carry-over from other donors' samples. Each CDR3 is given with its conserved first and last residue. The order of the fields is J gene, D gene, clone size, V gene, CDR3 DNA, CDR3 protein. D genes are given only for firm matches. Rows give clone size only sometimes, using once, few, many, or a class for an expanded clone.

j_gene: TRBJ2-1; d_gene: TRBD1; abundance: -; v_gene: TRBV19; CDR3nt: TGTGCCAGTAGCCGACAGGGGGCAAATGAGCAGTTCTTC; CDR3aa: CASSRQGANEQFF
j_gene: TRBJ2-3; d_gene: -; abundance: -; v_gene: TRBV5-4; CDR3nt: TGTGCCAGCAGACTAGGGGATACGCAGTATTTT; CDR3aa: CASRLGDTQYF
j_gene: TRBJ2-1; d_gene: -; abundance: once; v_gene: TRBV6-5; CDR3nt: TGTGCCAGCAGCAATACAGGGTTGTCCTACAATGAGCAGTTCTTC; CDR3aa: CASSNTGLSYNEQFF
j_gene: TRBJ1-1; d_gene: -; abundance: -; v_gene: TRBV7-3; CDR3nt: TGTGCCAGCAGCTTACTCCGGACCGCGAACACTGAAGCTTTCTTT; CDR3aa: CASSLLRTANTEAFF
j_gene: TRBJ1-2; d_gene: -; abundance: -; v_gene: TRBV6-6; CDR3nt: TGTGCCAGCAGTTCAGGGATCTATGGCTACACCTTC; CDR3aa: CASSSGIYGYTF
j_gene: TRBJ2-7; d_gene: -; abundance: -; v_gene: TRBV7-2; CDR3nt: TGTGCCAGCAGCTTAGACCTGCTAGGTGTAAGAAACGAGCAGTACTTC; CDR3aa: CASSLDLLGVRNEQYF
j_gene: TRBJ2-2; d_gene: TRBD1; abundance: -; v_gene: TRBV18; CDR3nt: TGTGCCAGCTCAACAGACAGGGGTCAAACCGGGGAGCTGTTTTTT; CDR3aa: CASSTDRGQTGELFF
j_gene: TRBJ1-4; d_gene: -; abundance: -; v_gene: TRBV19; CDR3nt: TGTGCCAGTAGCCAGGTTGGAGCAACTAATGAAAAACTGTTTTTT; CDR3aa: CASSQVGATNEKLFF
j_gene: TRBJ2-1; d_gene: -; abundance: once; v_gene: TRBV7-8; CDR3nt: TGTGCCAGCAGCTTTCCGGACAATGAGCAGTTCTTC; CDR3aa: CASSFPDNEQFF
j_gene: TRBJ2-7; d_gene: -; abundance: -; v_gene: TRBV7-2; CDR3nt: TGTGCCAGCAGCGCCGGACAACCGGGACTTCACTACGAGCAGTACTTC; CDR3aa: CASSAGQPGLHYEQYF
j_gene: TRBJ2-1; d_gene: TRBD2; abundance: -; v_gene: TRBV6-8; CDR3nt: TGTGCCAGCAGTTACTTCCAATCGGGACTAGATATGGGCATCAGTGAGCAGTTCTTC; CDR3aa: CASSYFQSGLDMGISEQFF
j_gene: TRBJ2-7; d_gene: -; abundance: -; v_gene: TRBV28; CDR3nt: TGTGCCAGCAGTTTATGGTACGAGCAGTACTTC; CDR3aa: CASSLWYEQYF
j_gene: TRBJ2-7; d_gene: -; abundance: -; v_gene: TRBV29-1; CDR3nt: TGCAGCGTTAGCCGGGACCGATCCTCCTACGAGCAGTACTTC; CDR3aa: CSVSRDRSSYEQYF
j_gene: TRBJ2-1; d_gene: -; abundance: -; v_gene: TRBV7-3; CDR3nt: TGTGCCAGCAGCTTATCGTCCCTAAGTGAGCAGTTCTTC; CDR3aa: CASSLSSLSEQFF
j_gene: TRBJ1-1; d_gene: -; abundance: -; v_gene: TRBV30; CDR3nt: TGTGCCTGGGTTCGGTCAGGATTGAACACTGAAGCTTTCTTT; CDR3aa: CAWVRSGLNTEAFF
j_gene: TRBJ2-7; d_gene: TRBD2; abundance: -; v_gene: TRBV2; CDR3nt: TGTGCCAGCAACCCTATTACTAGCGGGAGTAACGAGCAGTACTTC; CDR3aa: CASNPITSGSNEQYF
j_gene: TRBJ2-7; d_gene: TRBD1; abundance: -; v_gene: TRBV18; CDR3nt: TGTGCCAGCTCAGCGACAGGGGGCTACGAGCAGTACTTC; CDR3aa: CASSATGGYEQYF
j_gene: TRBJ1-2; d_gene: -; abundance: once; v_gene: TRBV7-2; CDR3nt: TGTGCCAGCAGCTTAAGCCCGGAGAACTATGGCTACACCTTC; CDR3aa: CASSLSPENYGYTF
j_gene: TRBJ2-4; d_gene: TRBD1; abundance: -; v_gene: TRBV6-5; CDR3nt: TGTGCCAGCAGGCCAAACAGGGGGCGAAACATTCAGTACTTC; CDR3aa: CASRPNRGRNIQYF
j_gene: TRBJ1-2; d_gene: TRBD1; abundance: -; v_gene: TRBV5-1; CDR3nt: TGCGCCAGCAGCCCGGAGGGACAGGGAGGTGGCTACACCTTC; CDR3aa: CASSPEGQGGGYTF
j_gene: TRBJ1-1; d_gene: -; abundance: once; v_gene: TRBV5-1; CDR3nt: TGCGCCAGCAAGAACTACAGGGCGGTAGGCACTGAAGCTTTCTTT; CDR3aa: CASKNYRAVGTEAFF
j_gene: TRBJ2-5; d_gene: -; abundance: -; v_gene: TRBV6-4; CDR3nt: TGTGCCAGCAGTGAAGGCAGCCAAGAGACCCAGTACTTC; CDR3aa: CASSEGSQETQYF
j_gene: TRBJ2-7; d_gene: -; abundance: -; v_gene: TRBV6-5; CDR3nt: TGTGCCAGCAGACGAGCGGGCTCCTCCTACGAGCAGTACTTC; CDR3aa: CASRRAGSSYEQYF
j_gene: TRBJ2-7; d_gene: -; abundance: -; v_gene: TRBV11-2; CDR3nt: TGTGCCAGCAGCTCTCTGAAGGGACTTCCCTCCTACGAGCAGTACTTC; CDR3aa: CASSSLKGLPSYEQYF
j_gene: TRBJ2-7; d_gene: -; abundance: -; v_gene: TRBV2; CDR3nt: TGTGCCAGCACTGGAGACGGTGCCCTCGAGCAGTACTTC; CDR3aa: CASTGDGALEQYF
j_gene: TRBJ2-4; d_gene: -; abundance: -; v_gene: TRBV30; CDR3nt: TGTGCCTGGACTGGGACAAACATTCAGTACTTC; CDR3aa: CAWTGTNIQYF
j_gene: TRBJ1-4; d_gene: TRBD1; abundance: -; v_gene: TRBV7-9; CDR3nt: TGTGCCAGCAGCCCAGGACAGGGTAGGAATGAAAAACTGTTTTTT; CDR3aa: CASSPGQGRNEKLFF
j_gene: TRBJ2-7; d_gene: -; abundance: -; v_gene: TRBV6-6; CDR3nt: TGTGCCAGCACCCTGACCGTGGCCTCCTACGAGCAGTACTTC; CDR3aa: CASTLTVASYEQYF
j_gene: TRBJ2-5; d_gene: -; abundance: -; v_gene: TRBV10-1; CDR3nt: TGCGCCAGCAGTGGACGGATTAAAGAGACCCAGTACTTC; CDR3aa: CASSGRIKETQYF
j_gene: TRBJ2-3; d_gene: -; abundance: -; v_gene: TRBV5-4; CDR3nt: TGTGCCAGCAGCTCCGCGGGTGAGATTTTGGATACGCAGTATTTT; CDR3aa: CASSSAGEILDTQYF
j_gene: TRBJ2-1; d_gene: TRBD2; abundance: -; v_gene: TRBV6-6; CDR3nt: TGTGCCAGTTCCGGGACTACCTCCTACAATGAGCAGTTCTTC; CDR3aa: CASSGTTSYNEQFF
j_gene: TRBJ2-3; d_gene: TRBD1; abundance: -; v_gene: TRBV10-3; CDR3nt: TGTGCCATCAGTGACCTCAGAAGGGACAGGGGCACAGATACGCAGTATTTT; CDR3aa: CAISDLRRDRGTDTQYF
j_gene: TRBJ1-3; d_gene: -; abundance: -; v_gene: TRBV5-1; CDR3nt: TGCGCCAGCAGCTTGGAGGGGCCCTCTGGAAACACCATATATTTT; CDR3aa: CASSLEGPSGNTIYF
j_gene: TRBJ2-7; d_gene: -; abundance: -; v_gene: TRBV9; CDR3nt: TGTGCCAGCAGCGTAGGTTGGGGTATCTCCTACGAGCAGTACTTC; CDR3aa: CASSVGWGISYEQYF
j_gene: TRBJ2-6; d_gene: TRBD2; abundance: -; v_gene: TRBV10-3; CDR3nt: TGTGCCATCAGCCGGGATAGCGGGAGTGAAACTGGGGCCAACGTCCTGACTTTC; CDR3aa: CAISRDSGSETGANVLTF
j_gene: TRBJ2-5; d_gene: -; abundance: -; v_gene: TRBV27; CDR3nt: TGTGCCAGCAGGGTCTCTATGGGGAGCGAGACCCAGTACTTC; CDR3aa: CASRVSMGSETQYF
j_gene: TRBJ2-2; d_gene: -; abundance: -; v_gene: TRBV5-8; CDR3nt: TGTGCCAGCAGCTTGATCAGCGTAGACACCGGGGAGCTGTTTTTT; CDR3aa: CASSLISVDTGELFF
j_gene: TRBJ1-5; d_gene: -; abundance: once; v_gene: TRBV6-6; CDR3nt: TGTGCCAGCAGCTATACCGGGCAGCAGCCCCAGCATTTT; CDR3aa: CASSYTGQQPQHF
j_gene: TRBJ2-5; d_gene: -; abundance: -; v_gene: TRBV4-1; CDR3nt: TGCGCCAGCAGCCAAGTGGGGGCGACCCAGTACTTC; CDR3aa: CASSQVGATQYF
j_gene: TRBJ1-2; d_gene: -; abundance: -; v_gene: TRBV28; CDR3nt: TGTGCCAGCAGGCCTCCCCCGGCGGGCTACACCTTC; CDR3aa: CASRPPPAGYTF
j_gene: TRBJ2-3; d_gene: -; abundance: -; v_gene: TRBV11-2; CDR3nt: TGTGCCAGCAGCAACCCCCGGGGGCTGGGCACAGATACGCAGTATTTT; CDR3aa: CASSNPRGLGTDTQYF
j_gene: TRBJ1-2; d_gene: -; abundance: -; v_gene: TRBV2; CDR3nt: TGTGCCAGCAGAGACAGGTTATACGGCTACACCTTC; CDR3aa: CASRDRLYGYTF
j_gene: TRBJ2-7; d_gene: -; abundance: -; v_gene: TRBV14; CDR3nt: TGTGCCAGCAGCCCCGGGGGCAGAGAGCAGTACTTC; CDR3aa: CASSPGGREQYF
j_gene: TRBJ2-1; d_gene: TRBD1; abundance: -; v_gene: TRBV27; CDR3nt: TGTGCCAGCAGATCCCCGGACAGGGGTAGGAATGAGCAGTTCTTC; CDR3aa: CASRSPDRGRNEQFF
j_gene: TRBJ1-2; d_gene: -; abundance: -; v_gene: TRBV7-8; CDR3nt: TGTGCCAGCAGCTTAGCGTTGGCCAGGGTCAGCTATGGCTACACCTTC; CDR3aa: CASSLALARVSYGYTF
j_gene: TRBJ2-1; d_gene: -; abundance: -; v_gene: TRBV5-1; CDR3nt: TGCGCCAGCACCAACGGGGGGCTAGCGCAGTACAATGAGCAGTTCTTC; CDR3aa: CASTNGGLAQYNEQFF
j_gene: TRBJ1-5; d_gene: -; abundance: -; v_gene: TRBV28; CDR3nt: TGTGCCAGCAGTCCAAAATATCAGCCCCAGCATTTT; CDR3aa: CASSPKYQPQHF